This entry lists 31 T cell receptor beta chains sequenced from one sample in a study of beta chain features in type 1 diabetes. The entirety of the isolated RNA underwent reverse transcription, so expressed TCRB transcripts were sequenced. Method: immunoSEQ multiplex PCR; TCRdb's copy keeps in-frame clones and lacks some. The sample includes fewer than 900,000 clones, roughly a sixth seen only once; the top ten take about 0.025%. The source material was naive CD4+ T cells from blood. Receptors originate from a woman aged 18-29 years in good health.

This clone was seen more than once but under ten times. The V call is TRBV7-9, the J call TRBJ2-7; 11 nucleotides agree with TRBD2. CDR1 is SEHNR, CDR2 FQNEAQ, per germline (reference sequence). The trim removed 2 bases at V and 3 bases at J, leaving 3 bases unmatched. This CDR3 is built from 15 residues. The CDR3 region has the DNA TGTGCCAGCAGCTTAACCGGGACTAGCGGCTACGAGCAGTACTTC. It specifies CASSLTGTSGYEQYF.

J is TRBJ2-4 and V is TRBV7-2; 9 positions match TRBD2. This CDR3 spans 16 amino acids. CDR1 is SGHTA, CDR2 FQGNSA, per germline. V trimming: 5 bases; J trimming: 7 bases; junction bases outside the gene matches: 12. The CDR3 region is CASSPDAGGPWNIQYF. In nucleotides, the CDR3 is TGTGCCAGCAGCCCCGATGCGGGGGGGCCGTGGAACATTCAGTACTTC.

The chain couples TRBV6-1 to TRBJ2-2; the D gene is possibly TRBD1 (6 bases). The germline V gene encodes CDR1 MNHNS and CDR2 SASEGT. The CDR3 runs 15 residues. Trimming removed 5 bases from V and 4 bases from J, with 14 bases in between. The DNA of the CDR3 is TGTGCCAGCAGTAAAACAGGGAGTCGCACCGGGGAGCTGTTTTTT. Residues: CASSKTGSRTGELFF.

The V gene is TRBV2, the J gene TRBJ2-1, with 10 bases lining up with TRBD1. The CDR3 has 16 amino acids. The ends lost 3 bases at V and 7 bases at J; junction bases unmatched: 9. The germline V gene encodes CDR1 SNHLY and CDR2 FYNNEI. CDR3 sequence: CASSDLGQGSKNEQFF. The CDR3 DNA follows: TGTGCCAGCAGTGATCTGGGACAGGGGTCGAAAAATGAGCAGTTCTTC. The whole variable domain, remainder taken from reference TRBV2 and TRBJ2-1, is EPEVTQTPSHQVTQMGQEVILRCVPISNHLYFYWYRQILGQKVEFLVSFYNNEISEKSEIFDDQFSVERPDGSNFTLKIRSTKLEDSAMYFCASSDLGQGSKNEQFFGPGTRLTVL.

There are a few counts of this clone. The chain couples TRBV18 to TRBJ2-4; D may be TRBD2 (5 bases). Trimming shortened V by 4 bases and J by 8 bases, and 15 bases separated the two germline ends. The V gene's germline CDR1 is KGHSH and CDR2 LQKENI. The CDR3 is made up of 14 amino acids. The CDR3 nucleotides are TGTGCCAGCTCACACCAGAGGGAGTATGACATTCAGTACTTC. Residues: CASSHQREYDIQYF.

The CDR3 nucleotides are TGTGCCAGCAGTTTATCCGCAGGCATCAACCGCTACACCTTC. This encodes CASSLSAGINRYTF. The chain links TRBV28 to TRBJ1-2; D remains unclear. Trimming removed 1 base from V and 9 bases from J, with 15 bases in between. CDR1 and CDR2 (germline): MDHEN, SYDVKM. CDR3 length equals 14 residues.

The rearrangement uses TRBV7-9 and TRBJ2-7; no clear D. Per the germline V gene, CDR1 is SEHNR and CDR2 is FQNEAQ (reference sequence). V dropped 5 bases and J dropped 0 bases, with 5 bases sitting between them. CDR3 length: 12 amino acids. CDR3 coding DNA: TGTGCCAGCAGCCCTCTCTCCTACGAGCAGTACTTC. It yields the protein CASSPLSYEQYF.

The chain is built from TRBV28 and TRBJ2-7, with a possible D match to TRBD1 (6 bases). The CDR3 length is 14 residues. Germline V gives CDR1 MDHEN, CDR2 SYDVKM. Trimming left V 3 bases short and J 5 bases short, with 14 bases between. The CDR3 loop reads CASSLGRGRNEQYF. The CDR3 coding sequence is TGTGCCAGCAGTTTGGGCAGGGGAAGAAACGAGCAGTACTTC.

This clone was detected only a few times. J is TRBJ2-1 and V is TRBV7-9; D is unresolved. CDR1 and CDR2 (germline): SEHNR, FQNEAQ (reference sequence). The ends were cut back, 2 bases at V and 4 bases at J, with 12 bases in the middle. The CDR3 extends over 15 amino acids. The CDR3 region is CASSLLGSAYNEQFF. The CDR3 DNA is TGTGCCAGCAGCTTATTAGGGTCGGCTTACAATGAGCAGTTCTTC.

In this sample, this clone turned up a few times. The CDR3 DNA is TGTGCCAGCAGCTTAAATCTAGTTAGCGGGGCCGACAATGAGCAGTTCTTC. This codes for CASSLNLVSGADNEQFF. The chain employs TRBV7-8 and TRBJ2-1, with 8 bases aligning to TRBD2. V shed 2 bases and J 5 bases; nucleotides not matched to a gene: 11. The germline V gene has CDR1 SGHVS and CDR2 FQNEAQ. The CDR3 is made up of 17 amino acids.

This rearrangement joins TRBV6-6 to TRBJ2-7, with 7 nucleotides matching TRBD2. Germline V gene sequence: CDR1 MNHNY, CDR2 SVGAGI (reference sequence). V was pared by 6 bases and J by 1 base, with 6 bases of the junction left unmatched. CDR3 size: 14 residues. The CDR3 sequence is CASRLGGGSYEQYF. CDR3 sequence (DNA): TGTGCCAGCAGGCTGGGCGGGGGTTCCTACGAGCAGTACTTC.

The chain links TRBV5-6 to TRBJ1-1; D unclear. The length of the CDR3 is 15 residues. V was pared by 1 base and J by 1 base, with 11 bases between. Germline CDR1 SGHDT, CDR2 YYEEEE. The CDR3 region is CASSLKSGRNTEAFF. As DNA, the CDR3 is TGTGCCAGCAGCTTGAAGTCGGGCAGGAACACTGAAGCTTTCTTT.

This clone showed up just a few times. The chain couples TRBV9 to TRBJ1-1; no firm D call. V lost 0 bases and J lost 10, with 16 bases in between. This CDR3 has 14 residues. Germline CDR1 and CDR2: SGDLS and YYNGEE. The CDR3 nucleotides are TGTGCCAGCAGCGTAGTTGGGTCCGCAGGCATAGCTTTCTTT. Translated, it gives CASSVVGSAGIAFF.

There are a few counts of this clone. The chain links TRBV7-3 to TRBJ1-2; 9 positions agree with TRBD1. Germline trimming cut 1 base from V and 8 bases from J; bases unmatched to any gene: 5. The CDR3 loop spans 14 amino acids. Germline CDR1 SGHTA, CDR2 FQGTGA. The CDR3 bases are TGTGCCAGCAGCTTAAAGGGACAGGGAGTAGGCTACACCTTC. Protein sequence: CASSLKGQGVGYTF.

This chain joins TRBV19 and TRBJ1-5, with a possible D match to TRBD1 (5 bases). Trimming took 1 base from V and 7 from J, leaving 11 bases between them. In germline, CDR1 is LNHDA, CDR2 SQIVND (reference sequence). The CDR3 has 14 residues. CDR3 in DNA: TGTGCCAGTAGTATAGGCGGGCAGGGACAGCCCCAGCATTTT. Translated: CASSIGGQGQPQHF.

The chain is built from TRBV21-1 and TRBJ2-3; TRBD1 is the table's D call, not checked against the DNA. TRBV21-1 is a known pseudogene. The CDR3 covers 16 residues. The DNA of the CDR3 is TGTGCCAGCAGCAAAGTACGCCAGGGGGCCTCAGATACGCAGTATTTT. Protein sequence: CASSKVRQGASDTQYF.

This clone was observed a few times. The CDR3 nucleotides read TGTGCCAGCAGTTACTCAACAACAGGTTATGGCTACACCTTC. This sequence encodes CASSYSTTGYGYTF. The chain joins TRBV6-6 to TRBJ1-2, with D maybe TRBD1 (5 bases). Germline loops: CDR1 MNHNY, CDR2 SVGAGI (reference sequence). Deletions cut 0 bases from V and 5 bases from J, with 10 bases between. The CDR3 runs to 14 residues.

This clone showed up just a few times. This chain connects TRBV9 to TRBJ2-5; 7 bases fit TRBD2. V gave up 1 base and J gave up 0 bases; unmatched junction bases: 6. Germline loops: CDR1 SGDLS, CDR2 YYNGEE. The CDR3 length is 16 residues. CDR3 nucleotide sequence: TGTGCCAGCAGCGTATACAGCGGGAACAACCAAGAGACCCAGTACTTC. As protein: CASSVYSGNNQETQYF.

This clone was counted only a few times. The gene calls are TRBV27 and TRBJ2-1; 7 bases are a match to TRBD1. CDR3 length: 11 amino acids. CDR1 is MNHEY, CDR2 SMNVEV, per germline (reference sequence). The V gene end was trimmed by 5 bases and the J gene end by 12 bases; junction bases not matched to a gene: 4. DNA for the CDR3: TGTGCCAGCAGTCACCGGGACAGGCAGTTCTTC. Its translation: CASSHRDRQFF.

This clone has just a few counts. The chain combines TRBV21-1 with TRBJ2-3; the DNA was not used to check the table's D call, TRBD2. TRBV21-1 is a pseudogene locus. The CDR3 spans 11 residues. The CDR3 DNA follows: TGTGCCAGCGGGAGCAGAGATACGCAGTATTTT. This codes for CASGSRDTQYF.

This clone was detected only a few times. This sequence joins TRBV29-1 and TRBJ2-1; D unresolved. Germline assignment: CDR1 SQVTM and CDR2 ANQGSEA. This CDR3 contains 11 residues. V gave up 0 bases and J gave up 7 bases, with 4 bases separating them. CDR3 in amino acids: CSVEEWNEQFF. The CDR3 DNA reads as TGCAGCGTTGAAGAGTGGAATGAGCAGTTCTTC.

The CDR3, as DNA: TGTGCCAGCAGGCGGGACAGGGGCCTGTACGAGCAGTACTTC. Encoded protein: CASRRDRGLYEQYF. The J gene is TRBJ2-7, the V gene TRBV6-5; 10 bases line up with TRBD1. Germline V gene lookup returns CDR1 MNHEY and CDR2 SVGAGI. CDR3 length: 14 residues. Trimming removed 6 bases from V and 4 bases from J; junction bases left unmatched: 6.

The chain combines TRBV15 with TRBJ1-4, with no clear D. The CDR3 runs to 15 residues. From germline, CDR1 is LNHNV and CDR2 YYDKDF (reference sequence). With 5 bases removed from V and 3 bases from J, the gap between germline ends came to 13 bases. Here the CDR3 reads CATSPRTRSNEKLFF. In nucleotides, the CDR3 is TGTGCCACCAGCCCTAGGACTCGATCTAATGAAAAACTGTTTTTT.

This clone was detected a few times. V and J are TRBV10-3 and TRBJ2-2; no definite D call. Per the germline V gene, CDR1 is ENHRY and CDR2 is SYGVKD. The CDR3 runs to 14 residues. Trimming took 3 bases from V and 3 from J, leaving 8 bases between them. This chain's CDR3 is CAISDFVDTGELFF. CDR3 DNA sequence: TGTGCCATCAGTGATTTCGTCGACACCGGGGAGCTGTTTTTT.

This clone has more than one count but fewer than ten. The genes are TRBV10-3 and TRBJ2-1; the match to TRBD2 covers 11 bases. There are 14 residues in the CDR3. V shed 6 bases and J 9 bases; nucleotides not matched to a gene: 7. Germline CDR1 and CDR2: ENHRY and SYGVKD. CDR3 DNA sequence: TGTGCCATCAGGCGTACTAGCGGGAGAGGTGAGCAGTTCTTC. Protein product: CAIRRTSGRGEQFF.

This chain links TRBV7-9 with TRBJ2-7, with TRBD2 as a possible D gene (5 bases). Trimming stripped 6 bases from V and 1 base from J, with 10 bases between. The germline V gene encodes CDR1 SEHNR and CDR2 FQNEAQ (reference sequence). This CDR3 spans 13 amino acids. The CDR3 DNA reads TGTGCCAGCAGACCTGAGCGGTCCTACGAGCAGTACTTC. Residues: CASRPERSYEQYF.

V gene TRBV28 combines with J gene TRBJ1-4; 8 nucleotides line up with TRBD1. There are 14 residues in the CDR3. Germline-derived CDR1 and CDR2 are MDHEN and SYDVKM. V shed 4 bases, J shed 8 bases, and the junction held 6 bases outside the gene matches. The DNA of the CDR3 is TGTGCCAGCAGTTCGGGACAGGCCACGGAAAAACTGTTTTTT. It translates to CASSSGQATEKLFF.

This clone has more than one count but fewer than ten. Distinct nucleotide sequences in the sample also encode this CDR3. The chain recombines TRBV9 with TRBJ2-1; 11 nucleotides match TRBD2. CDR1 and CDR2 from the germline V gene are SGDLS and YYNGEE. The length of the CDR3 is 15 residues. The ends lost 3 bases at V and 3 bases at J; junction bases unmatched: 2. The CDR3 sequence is CASSAGTSGYNEQFF. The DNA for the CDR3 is TGTGCCAGCAGCGCAGGGACTAGCGGCTACAATGAGCAGTTCTTC.

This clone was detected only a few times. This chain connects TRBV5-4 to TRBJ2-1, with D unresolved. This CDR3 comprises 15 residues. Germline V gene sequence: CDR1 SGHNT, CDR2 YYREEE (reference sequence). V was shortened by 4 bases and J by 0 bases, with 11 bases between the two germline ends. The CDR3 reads CASSPGSTSYNEQFF. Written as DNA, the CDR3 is TGTGCCAGCAGCCCCGGATCGACCTCCTACAATGAGCAGTTCTTC.

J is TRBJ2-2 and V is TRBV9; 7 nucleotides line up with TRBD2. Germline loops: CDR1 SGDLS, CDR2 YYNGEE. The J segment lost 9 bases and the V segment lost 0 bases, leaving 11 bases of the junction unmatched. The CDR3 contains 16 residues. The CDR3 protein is CASSVAGGGSKRELFF. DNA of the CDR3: TGTGCCAGCAGCGTAGCGGGAGGCGGCTCCAAAAGGGAGCTGTTTTTT. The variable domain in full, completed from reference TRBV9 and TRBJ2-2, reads DSGVTQTPKHLITATGQRVTLRCSPRSGDLSVYWYQQSLDQGLQFLIQYYNGEERAKGNILERFSAQQFPDLHSELNLSSLELGDSALYFCASSVAGGGSKRELFFGEGSRLTVL.

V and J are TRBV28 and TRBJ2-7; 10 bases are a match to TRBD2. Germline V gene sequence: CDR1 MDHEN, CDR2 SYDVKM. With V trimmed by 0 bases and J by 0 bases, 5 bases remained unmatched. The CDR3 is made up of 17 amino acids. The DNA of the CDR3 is TGTGCCAGCAGTTTATGGGTGTCTAGCGGGAGCTCCTACGAGCAGTACTTC. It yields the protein CASSLWVSSGSSYEQYF.